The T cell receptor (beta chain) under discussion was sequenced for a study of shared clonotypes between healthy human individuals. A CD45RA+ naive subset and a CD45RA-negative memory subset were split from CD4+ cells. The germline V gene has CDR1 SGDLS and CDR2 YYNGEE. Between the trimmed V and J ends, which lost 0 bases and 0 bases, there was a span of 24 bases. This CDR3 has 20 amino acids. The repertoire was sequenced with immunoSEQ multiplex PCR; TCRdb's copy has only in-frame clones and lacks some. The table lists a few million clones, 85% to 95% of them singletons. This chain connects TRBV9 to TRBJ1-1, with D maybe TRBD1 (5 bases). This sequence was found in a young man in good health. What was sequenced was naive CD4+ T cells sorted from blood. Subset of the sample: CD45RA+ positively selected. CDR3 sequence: CASSVGGGFSPSNMNTEAFF. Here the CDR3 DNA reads TGTGCCAGCAGCGTAGGGGGGGGGTTCTCCCCCTCTAATATGAACACTGAAGCTTTCTTT.